The 23 T cell receptor beta chains below all came from one sample that was sequenced in a study of CD8+CD57+ T cells in acquired aplastic anemia (dated by TCRdb to the late 2010s). Sequencing was performed on an Illumina HiSeq 2000. Profiling of TCR beta VDJ combinations and CDR3 sequences used genomic DNA as the template. TCRdb trimmed the raw reads at Q25, called clones with MiXCR and kept productive beta chains. Rows merge per CDR3 protein into single entries with the most common DNA and genes. A total of over 150,000 distinct CDR3 sequences appear in this sample, 60% to 80% of them only once. 35% to 50% of the sample rests with the top ten. Flow cytometry had shown CD8+CD57+ cell expansion in the patients selected for sequencing. The sample was sorted CD4+, CD8+, or CD8+CD57+ T cells (not recorded which) from PBMCs. These receptors came from a human donor with aplastic anemia.

The V call is TRBV20-1, the J call TRBJ2-1, with a possible D match to TRBD2 (5 bases). From germline, CDR1 is DFQATT and CDR2 SNEGSKA (reference sequence). V lost 1 base and J 8 bases, leaving 18 bases between the germline ends. The CDR3 is 15 amino acids. The CDR3 region is CSARGSASPWDEQFF. In DNA form, the CDR3 reads TGCAGTGCTAGAGGCTCAGCTAGCCCGTGGGATGAGCAGTTCTTC.

The CDR3 DNA is TGTGCCAGCAGCTCGCTCGACGTACTAGCAGGGGTGCAGTTCTTC. This encodes CASSSLDVLAGVQFF. The V and J genes are TRBV7-8 and TRBJ2-1; either TRBD1 or TRBD2 may supply D (6 bases each). The V gene's germline CDR1 is SGHVS and CDR2 FQNEAQ. The length of the CDR3 is 15 residues. With 4 bases removed from V and 12 bases from J, the gap between germline ends came to 22 bases.

The rearrangement joins TRBV9 to TRBJ1-6; D not certain. Germline-derived CDR1 and CDR2 are SGDLS and YYNGEE. The CDR3 loop spans 14 amino acids. V lost 4 bases and J lost 9, with 14 bases in between. This CDR3 is CASSPVGEISPLHF. The CDR3, as DNA: TGTGCCAGCAGCCCAGTCGGGGAAATTTCACCCCTCCACTTT.

The CDR3 DNA reads as TGTGCCAGCAGGGGACAGGGAGCCAATGAGCAGTTCTTC. Protein sequence: CASRGQGANEQFF. V usage is TRBV2 and J usage is TRBJ2-1, with 9 bases lining up with TRBD1. Losses at the gene ends were 6 bases for V and 6 bases for J; bases not matched to a gene: 3. The CDR3 consists of 13 residues. The germline gives CDR1 SNHLY, CDR2 FYNNEI. The whole variable domain, remainder taken from reference TRBV2 and TRBJ2-1, is EPEVTQTPSHQVTQMGQEVILRCVPISNHLYFYWYRQILGQKVEFLVSFYNNEISEKSEIFDDQFSVERPDGSNFTLKIRSTKLEDSAMYFCASRGQGANEQFFGPGTRLTVL.

This chain joins TRBV12-3 or TRBV12-4 and TRBJ1-4, with a tentative D call TRBD1 (6 bases). V was trimmed by 1 base and J by 3 bases, leaving 12 bases between them. The CDR3 covers 16 residues. The CDR3 DNA follows: TGTGCCAGCAGTTTAGGAGGGGGGACGTCTAATGAAAAACTGTTTTTT. Amino acids: CASSLGGGTSNEKLFF.

CDR3 in amino acids: CASSAATGADGYTF. CDR3 coding DNA: TGTGCCAGCAGCGCGGCGACAGGGGCTGATGGCTACACCTTC. This sequence joins TRBV7-9 and TRBJ1-2, with 8 bases that match TRBD1. Losses at the gene ends were 5 bases for V and 6 bases for J; bases not matched to a gene: 8. Germline V gives CDR1 SEHNR, CDR2 FQNEAQ (reference sequence). The CDR3 spans 14 residues.

The rearrangement links TRBV24-1 to TRBJ1-2; 9 positions match TRBD1. The trim removed 11 bases at V and 7 bases at J, leaving 7 bases unmatched. Germline lookup yields CDR1 KGHDR and CDR2 SFDVKD. This CDR3 is built from 12 residues. Here the CDR3 DNA reads TGTGCCATCGGGACAGGGCTGAGTGGCTACACCTTC. This translates into CAIGTGLSGYTF.

The chain carries TRBV29-1 and TRBJ1-1, with D uncertain. Deletions cut 3 bases from V and 8 bases from J, with 4 bases between. Germline CDR1 reads SQVTM; CDR2 reads ANQGSEA. The CDR3 length is 9 residues. The CDR3 here is CSVEPEAFF. Here the CDR3 DNA reads TGCAGCGTTGAGCCCGAAGCTTTCTTT. Supplemented by reference TRBV29-1 and TRBJ1-1, the full variable domain reads SAVISQKPSRDICQRGTSLTIQCQVDSQVTMMFWYRQQPGQSLTLIATANQGSEATYESGFVIDKFPISRPNLTFSTLTVSNMSPEDSSIYLCSVEPEAFFGQGTRLTVV.

To note about this clonotype: Since a much larger clone is just one base distant, this may be a read error. CDR3 nucleotides: TGTGCCAGCAGAGAAGAGACCCAGTACTTC. Amino acid sequence: CASREETQYF. The chain has TRBV2 and TRBJ2-5; D unclear. CDR1 is SNHLY and CDR2 is FYNNEI in the germline V gene. The CDR3 consists of 10 residues.

This chain connects TRBV7-9 to TRBJ2-2; D is perhaps TRBD1 or TRBD2 (6 bases each). Trimming took off 4 bases at V and 6 bases at J, with 21 bases between the two ends. Germline CDR1 reads SEHNR; CDR2 reads FQNEAQ (reference sequence). The CDR3 sequence is 17 residues long. This CDR3 reads CASSSVVGGGDAGELFF. The CDR3 nucleotides read TGTGCCAGCAGCTCAGTCGTGGGGGGCGGGGACGCCGGGGAGCTGTTTTTT.

This rearrangement joins TRBV6-1 to TRBJ2-7; a weak D match, TRBD1 (6 bases). CDR1 and CDR2 (germline): MNHNS, SASEGT. This CDR3 has 14 residues. V shed 6 bases and J shed 1 base, with 13 bases lying between them. Here the CDR3 DNA reads TGTGCCAGCAGAAGGGCAGGGGCATCCTACGAGCAGTACGTC. Its protein is CASRRAGASYEQYV.

The rearrangement links TRBV10-1 to TRBJ2-2; 8 positions agree with TRBD2. After removal of 8 bases from V and 7 bases from J, the junction contained 9 bases not matched to a gene. Germline-derived CDR1 and CDR2 are WNHNN and SYGVQD (reference sequence). The CDR3 is 14 residues long. The CDR3: CASRIGGGSGELFF. The CDR3 bases are TGCGCCAGCCGAATAGGCGGGGGGAGCGGGGAGCTGTTTTTT.

This clonotype was observed a few times. This rearrangement joins TRBV6-4 to TRBJ2-5; TRBD2 agrees at 10 bases. The CDR3 totals 17 residues. Germline values: CDR1 MRHNA, CDR2 SNTAGT. V lost 5 bases, J lost 5 bases, and 14 bases stayed unmatched. The CDR3 sequence: CASSLSSGGPGGETQYF. The CDR3 coding sequence is TGTGCCAGCAGTTTGAGTAGCGGGGGGCCCGGGGGGGAGACCCAGTACTTC.

There are many counts of this clonotype. The chain employs TRBV6-1 and TRBJ1-2; D remains ambiguous. V dropped 7 bases and J dropped 3 bases, with 9 bases sitting between them. Germline values: CDR1 MNHNS, CDR2 SASEGT. This CDR3 comprises 12 residues. CDR3 in DNA: TGTGCCAGCATCGGGTCTTACTATGGCTACACCTTC. This sequence encodes CASIGSYYGYTF.

The gene calls are TRBV7-9 and TRBJ2-7; 10 nucleotides align to TRBD1. Germline V gene lookup returns CDR1 SEHNR and CDR2 FQNEAQ (reference sequence). Trimming took 3 bases from V and 5 from J; bases not matched to a gene: 1. The CDR3 totals 13 residues. The CDR3 spells CASSLGTGDEQYF. The CDR3 DNA sequence: TGTGCCAGCAGCTTGGGGACAGGGGACGAGCAGTACTTC.

The V gene is TRBV7-6, the J gene TRBJ2-5; 9 bases align to TRBD1. Germline lookup yields CDR1 SGHVS and CDR2 FNYEAQ. V gave up 0 bases and J gave up 4 bases; unmatched junction bases: 3. This CDR3 contains 15 residues. CDR3 sequence reads: CASSLAGTGRETQYF. In DNA, the CDR3 is TGTGCCAGCAGCTTAGCCGGGACAGGGAGAGAGACCCAGTACTTC.

This sequence joins TRBV20-1 and TRBJ2-1; TRBD1 is a possible D gene (6 bases). V gave up 7 bases and J gave up 3 bases, with 13 bases separating them. The CDR3 totals 13 residues. Germline values: CDR1 DFQATT, CDR2 SNEGSKA (reference sequence). The CDR3 loop is CSEGTGHYNEQFF. In DNA form, the CDR3 reads TGCAGTGAGGGCACAGGGCACTACAATGAGCAGTTCTTC.

V and J are TRBV6-2 or TRBV6-3 and TRBJ1-2; D remains unclear. Germline V CDR1 and CDR2: MNHEY, SVGEGT. V was pared by 6 bases and J by 0 bases, with 11 bases between. CDR3 length: 14 amino acids. The CDR3 DNA reads TGTGCCAGCAGCCCCGATAATACTAACTATGGCTACACCTTC. This gives the protein CASSPDNTNYGYTF.

This clonotype has a handful of counts. The V call is TRBV6-1, the J call TRBJ2-4; D unclear. Between the trimmed V and J ends, which lost 2 bases and 11 bases, there was a span of 7 bases. The CDR3 extends over 11 amino acids. Germline V gene sequence: CDR1 MNHNS, CDR2 SASEGT. The CDR3 region has the DNA TGTGCCAGCAGTGAACTCGGACTTCAGTACTTC. Amino acid sequence: CASSELGLQYF.

This clonotype has just a few counts. This rearrangement joins TRBV6-5 to TRBJ1-1; D is possibly TRBD1 (6 bases). This CDR3 is built from 13 residues. Looked up from germline, CDR1 is MNHEY and CDR2 is SVGAGI. Trimming cost V 6 bases and J 3 bases, with 11 bases left between them. CDR3 DNA sequence: TGTGCCAGCAGCGGGGGCGCTTACACTGAAGCTTTCTTT. This sequence encodes CASSGGAYTEAFF.

The chain joins TRBV28 to TRBJ2-7; 8 bases line up with TRBD2. CDR3 length equals 13 residues. After removal of 3 bases from V and 9 bases from J, the junction contained 7 bases not matched to a gene. Germline values: CDR1 MDHEN, CDR2 SYDVKM. CDR3 nucleotide sequence: TGTGCCAGCAGTTTGGGACTAGAGCCCTGGCAGTACTTC. Translated, it gives CASSLGLEPWQYF.

On this clonotype: One end of the junction fails to match germline, which may point to a read error. The genes are TRBV10-3 and TRBJ2-3; 8 bases align to TRBD2. This CDR3 contains 18 residues. The germline gives CDR1 ENHRY, CDR2 SYGVKD. The CDR3 bases are TGTGCCAGCAGTTACTCGAGGATTAGCGGGACAAGCACAGATACGCAGTATTTT. Translating it yields CASSYSRISGTSTDTQYF.

This clonotype has ten or more counts. The chain links TRBV7-9 to TRBJ2-5; no clear D gene. With 7 bases removed from V and 7 bases from J, the gap between germline ends came to 10 bases. The CDR3 runs to 11 residues. Germline values: CDR1 SEHNR, CDR2 FQNEAQ (reference sequence). The CDR3 nucleotides are TGTGCCAGCACCACGTGGAGGACCCAGTACTTC. It translates to CASTTWRTQYF.